Presented here are 18 T cell receptor beta chains from one specimen sequenced in a study of shared clonotypes between healthy human individuals (dated by TCRdb to 2019 to 2021). Library preparation employed the immunoSEQ multiplex PCR assay. TCRdb mirrors the immuneACCESS table, restricted to in-frame sequences. Some clones are absent from its copies; in checked studies, under half trace to an unresolved V gene, and the reason for the others is unknown. The sample table holds approximately 1.5 million clones, of which around 98% were seen once. The ten top clones hold about 0.45% of the sample. The source material was naive CD4+ T cells sorted from blood. The cell subset or site label corresponds to: CD45RA+ positively selected. The receptors were gathered from a young man in good health.

The chain uses TRBV2 and TRBJ1-5; D is uncertain. CDR1 SNHLY and CDR2 FYNNEI come from the germline V gene. This CDR3 contains 12 residues. Trimming left V 6 bases short and J 3 bases short, with 6 bases between. This chain's CDR3 is CASRGDNQPQHF. The CDR3 DNA reads as TGTGCCAGCAGGGGAGACAATCAGCCCCAGCATTTT.

Turning to this clone: At the DNA level, this CDR3 is encoded by other sequences in the same sample as well. The V and J genes are TRBV2 and TRBJ2-5; D remains ambiguous. The CDR3 covers 12 residues. The germline CDR1 and CDR2 sequences are SNHLY and FYNNEI. Trimming shortened V by 1 base and J by 5 bases, and 5 bases separated the two germline ends. The CDR3 DNA reads TGTGCCAGCAGTGAAGTGATGGAGACCCAGTACTTC. This encodes CASSEVMETQYF.

The J gene is TRBJ2-7, the V gene TRBV7-9; 7 bases align to TRBD1. Unmatched junction bases numbered 4, after V lost 5 bases and J lost 6 bases. The germline CDR1 and CDR2 sequences are SEHNR and FQNEAQ (reference sequence). There are 12 residues in the CDR3. The CDR3 reads CASSPTGPEQYF. The CDR3 bases are TGTGCCAGCAGCCCGACAGGGCCCGAGCAGTACTTC. Filled out from reference TRBV7-9 and TRBJ2-7, the complete variable domain reads DTGVSQNPRHKITKRGQNVTFRCDPISEHNRLYWYRQTLGQGPEFLTYFQNEAQLEKSRLLSDRFSAERPKGSFSTLEIQRTEQGDSAMYLCASSPTGPEQYFGPGTRLTVT.

The rearrangement joins TRBV28 to TRBJ1-1; unclear D gene. Trimming stripped 6 bases from V and 4 bases from J, with 6 bases between. Germline lookup yields CDR1 MDHEN and CDR2 SYDVKM. The CDR3 extends over 11 amino acids. The CDR3 nucleotides read TGTGCCAGCAGCCTTATCACTGAAGCTTTCTTT. Protein: CASSLITEAFF.

The V and J genes are TRBV5-1 and TRBJ2-2, with no clear D. Germline-derived CDR1 and CDR2 are SGHRS and YFSETQ. The CDR3 totals 15 residues. Trimming cost V 1 base and J 0 bases, with 7 bases left between them. The CDR3 bases are TGCGCCAGCAGCTTGAAGACTTCGAACACCGGGGAGCTGTTTTTT. Amino acids: CASSLKTSNTGELFF.

The V and J genes are TRBV5-6 and TRBJ2-5; 7 nucleotides line up with TRBD1. This CDR3 region has 12 residues. V was clipped by 3 bases and J by 9 bases; unmatched bases: 5. From germline, CDR1 is SGHDT and CDR2 YYEEEE. The DNA of the CDR3 is TGTGCCAGCAGCTCCCTCCAGGGGGCCCAGTACTTC. This codes for CASSSLQGAQYF.

The rearrangement uses TRBV18 and TRBJ1-5; D unresolved. CDR3 length equals 13 residues. Germline V gene lookup returns CDR1 KGHSH and CDR2 LQKENI. The V and J ends lost 4 bases and 6 bases respectively, with 10 bases between them. CDR3: CASSLDSSQPQHF. CDR3 nucleotides: TGTGCCAGCTCACTCGATAGTAGTCAGCCCCAGCATTTT. Full variable domain (missing parts from reference TRBV18 and TRBJ1-5): NAGVMQNPRHLVRRRGQEARLRCSPMKGHSHVYWYRQLPEEGLKFMVYLQKENIIDESGMPKERFSAEFPKEGPSILRIQQVVRGDSAAYFCASSLDSSQPQHFGDGTRLSIL.

The chain employs TRBV6-1 and TRBJ2-5; 9 bases are shared with TRBD1. Germline trimming cut 6 bases from V and 5 bases from J; bases unmatched to any gene: 7. This CDR3 comprises 14 residues. The germline gives CDR1 MNHNS, CDR2 SASEGT. In nucleotides, the CDR3 is TGTGCCAGCAGAGGGACAGGGAGAGCCGAGACCCAGTACTTC. Protein: CASRGTGRAETQYF.

This clone appeared a single time. This chain connects TRBV2 to TRBJ2-7, with 13 nucleotides matching TRBD2. Trimming removed 8 bases from V and 3 bases from J; junction bases left unmatched: 4. Germline V gives CDR1 SNHLY, CDR2 FYNNEI. The CDR3 runs 14 residues. The CDR3 is CASLRTSGSYEQYF. The CDR3, as DNA: TGTGCCAGCCTAAGGACTAGCGGGAGCTACGAGCAGTACTTC.

This chain connects TRBV30 to TRBJ2-7; 7 bases line up with TRBD2. Looked up from germline, CDR1 is GTSNPN and CDR2 is SVGIG (reference sequence). The CDR3 is 16 residues long. V lost 8 bases to trimming and J lost 1 base; unmatched junction nucleotides: 17. The CDR3 loop is CARGGWVEPESYEQYF. The CDR3 region has the DNA TGTGCCCGCGGGGGATGGGTGGAACCCGAATCCTACGAGCAGTACTTC.

This chain joins TRBV28 and TRBJ2-1, with D uncertain. The germline CDR1 and CDR2 sequences are MDHEN and SYDVKM. Trimming cost V 2 bases and J 7 bases, with 6 bases left between them. There are 12 residues in the CDR3. CDR3 amino acids: CASSLSANEQFF. The DNA of the CDR3 is TGTGCCAGCAGTTTAAGTGCAAATGAGCAGTTCTTC.

The CDR3 DNA follows: TGTGCCAGTAGTGAACGCCCGACTAGTTCCGGGGAGCTGTTTTTT. Residues: CASSERPTSSGELFF. The chain is built from TRBV19 and TRBJ2-2; possibly TRBD2 for D (6 bases). There are 15 residues in the CDR3. In germline, CDR1 is LNHDA, CDR2 SQIVND (reference sequence). V was clipped by 5 bases and J by 6 bases, with 16 bases between them.

The rearrangement uses TRBV29-1 and TRBJ1-1; D gene uncertain. Trimming shortened V by 6 bases and J by 0 bases, and 11 bases separated the two germline ends. The CDR3 is made up of 13 amino acids. Germline assignment: CDR1 SQVTM and CDR2 ANQGSEA. The CDR3 DNA reads TGCAGCGTGGTGAGGGCCATGAACACTGAAGCTTTCTTT. Translated, it gives CSVVRAMNTEAFF.

The rearrangement links TRBV6-5 to TRBJ2-1, with no clear D. The CDR3 runs 15 residues. The V end lost 6 bases, the J end lost 6 bases, and 18 bases lay between the germline ends. Germline CDR1 and CDR2: MNHEY and SVGAGI. CDR3 protein: CASRPTRTTGNEQFF. The DNA for the CDR3 is TGTGCCAGCAGGCCCACGAGGACGACCGGCAATGAGCAGTTCTTC.

The V and J genes are TRBV7-9 and TRBJ2-1, with TRBD1 matching over 8 bases. Germline lookup yields CDR1 SEHNR and CDR2 FQNEAQ (reference sequence). CDR3 size: 13 residues. V lost 5 bases to trimming and J lost 11 bases; unmatched junction nucleotides: 8. CDR3 sequence: CASSEGQGGKQFF. The CDR3 DNA follows: TGTGCCAGCAGCGAAGGACAGGGCGGTAAGCAGTTCTTC.

V gene TRBV6-1 combines with J gene TRBJ2-5; D unclear. Germline lookup yields CDR1 MNHNS and CDR2 SASEGT. Trimming removed 2 bases at V and 1 base at J, with 5 bases between. CDR3 length: 13 residues. The CDR3 DNA sequence: TGTGCCAGCAGTGAACAGAGCCAAGAGACCCAGTACTTC. It encodes CASSEQSQETQYF.

This rearrangement joins TRBV25-1 to TRBJ1-5; no clear D. In germline, CDR1 is MGHDK, CDR2 SYGVNS. V lost 4 bases and J 4 bases, leaving 14 bases between the germline ends. The CDR3 sequence is 15 residues long. The CDR3 sequence: CASSGPYQVNQPQHF. As DNA, the CDR3 is TGTGCCAGCAGTGGTCCGTACCAAGTAAATCAGCCCCAGCATTTT.

The J gene is TRBJ2-3, the V gene TRBV13, with TRBD2 as a possible D gene (5 bases). Germline CDR1 is PRHDT and CDR2 is FYEKMQ (reference sequence). V dropped 2 bases and J dropped 1 base, with 13 bases sitting between them. CDR3 size: 16 residues. The chain's CDR3 is CASSLRGPQGTDTQYF. The CDR3 DNA is TGTGCCAGCAGCTTACGCGGGCCTCAAGGCACAGATACGCAGTATTTT.